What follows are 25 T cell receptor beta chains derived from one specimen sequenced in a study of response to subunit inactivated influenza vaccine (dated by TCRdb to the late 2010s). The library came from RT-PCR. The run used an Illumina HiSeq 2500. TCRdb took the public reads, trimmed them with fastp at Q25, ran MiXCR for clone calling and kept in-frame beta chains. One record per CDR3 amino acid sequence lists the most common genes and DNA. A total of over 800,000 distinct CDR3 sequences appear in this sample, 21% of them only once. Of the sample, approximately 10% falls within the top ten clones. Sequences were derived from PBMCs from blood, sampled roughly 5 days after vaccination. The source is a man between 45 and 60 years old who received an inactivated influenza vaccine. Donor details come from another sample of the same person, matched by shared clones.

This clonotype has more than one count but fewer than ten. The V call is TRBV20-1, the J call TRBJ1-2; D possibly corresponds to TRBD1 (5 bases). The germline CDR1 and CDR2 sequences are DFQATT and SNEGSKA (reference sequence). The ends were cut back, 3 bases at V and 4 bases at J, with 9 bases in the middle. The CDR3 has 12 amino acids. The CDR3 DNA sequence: TGCAGTGCTAGGCCGGGGCCCTATGGCTACACCTTC. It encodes CSARPGPYGYTF.

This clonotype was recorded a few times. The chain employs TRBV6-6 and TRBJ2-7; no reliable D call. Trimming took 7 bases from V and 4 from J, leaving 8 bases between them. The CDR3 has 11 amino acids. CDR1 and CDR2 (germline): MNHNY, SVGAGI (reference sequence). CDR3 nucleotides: TGTGCCAGCAAAGGATATTACGAGCAGTACTTC. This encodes CASKGYYEQYF.

CDR3 amino acids: CSAAGGGGDYNEQFF. DNA for the CDR3: TGCAGTGCTGCTGGGGGCGGAGGGGACTACAATGAGCAGTTCTTC. V gene TRBV20-1 combines with J gene TRBJ2-1; D could derive from TRBD1 or TRBD2 (6 bases each). V was cut by 5 bases and J by 3 bases, with 17 bases left in between. CDR3 length equals 15 residues. Germline V gene lookup returns CDR1 DFQATT and CDR2 SNEGSKA (reference sequence).

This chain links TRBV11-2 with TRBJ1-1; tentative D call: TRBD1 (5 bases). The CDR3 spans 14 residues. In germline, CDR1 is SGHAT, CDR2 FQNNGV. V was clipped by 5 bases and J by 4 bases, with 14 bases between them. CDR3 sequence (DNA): TGTGCCAGCAGCCTAGGACGGGGCCTCACTGAAGCTTTCTTT. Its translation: CASSLGRGLTEAFF.

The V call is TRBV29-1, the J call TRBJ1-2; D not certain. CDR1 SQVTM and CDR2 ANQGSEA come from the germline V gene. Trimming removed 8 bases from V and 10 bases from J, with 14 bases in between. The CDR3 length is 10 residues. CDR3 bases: TGCAGCATCTCGGGGAGGGACTACACCTTC. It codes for CSISGRDYTF. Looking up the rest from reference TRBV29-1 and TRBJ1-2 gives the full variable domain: SAVISQKPSRDICQRGTSLTIQCQVDSQVTMMFWYRQQPGQSLTLIATANQGSEATYESGFVIDKFPISRPNLTFSTLTVSNMSPEDSSIYLCSISGRDYTFGSGTRLTVV.

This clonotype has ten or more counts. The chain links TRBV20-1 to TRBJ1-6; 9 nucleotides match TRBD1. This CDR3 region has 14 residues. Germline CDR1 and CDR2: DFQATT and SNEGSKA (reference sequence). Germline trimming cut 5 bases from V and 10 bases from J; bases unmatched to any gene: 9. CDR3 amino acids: CSAREQGAISPLHF. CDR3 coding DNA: TGCAGTGCTCGGGAACAGGGGGCGATATCACCCCTCCACTTT.

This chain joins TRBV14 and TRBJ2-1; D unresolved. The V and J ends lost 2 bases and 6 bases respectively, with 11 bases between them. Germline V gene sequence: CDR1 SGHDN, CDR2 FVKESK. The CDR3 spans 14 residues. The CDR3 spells CASSQLPWANEQFF. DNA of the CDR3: TGTGCCAGCAGCCAACTTCCTTGGGCCAATGAGCAGTTCTTC.

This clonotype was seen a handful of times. CDR3 DNA sequence: TGTGCCAGCAGCCCATCCGGGCTTTACGAGCAGTACTTC. Protein: CASSPSGLYEQYF. The rearrangement links TRBV6-2 or TRBV6-3 to TRBJ2-7; D is ambiguous. Deletions cut 6 bases from V and 4 bases from J, with 13 bases between. There are 13 residues in the CDR3. Germline-derived CDR1 and CDR2 are MNHEY and SVGEGT.

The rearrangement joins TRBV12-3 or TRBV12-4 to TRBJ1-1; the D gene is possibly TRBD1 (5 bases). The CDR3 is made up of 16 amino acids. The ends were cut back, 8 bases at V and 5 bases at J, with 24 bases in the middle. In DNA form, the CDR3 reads TGTGCCAGCCTCAGTGGGCCAGGGACCTTGAGGACTGAAGCTTTCTTT. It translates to CASLSGPGTLRTEAFF.

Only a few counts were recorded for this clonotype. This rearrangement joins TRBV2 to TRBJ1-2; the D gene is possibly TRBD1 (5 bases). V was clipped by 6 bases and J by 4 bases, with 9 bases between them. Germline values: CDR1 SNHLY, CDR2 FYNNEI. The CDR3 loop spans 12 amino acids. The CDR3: CASRRDAYGYTF. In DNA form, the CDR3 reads TGTGCCAGCAGGCGGGACGCCTATGGCTACACCTTC.

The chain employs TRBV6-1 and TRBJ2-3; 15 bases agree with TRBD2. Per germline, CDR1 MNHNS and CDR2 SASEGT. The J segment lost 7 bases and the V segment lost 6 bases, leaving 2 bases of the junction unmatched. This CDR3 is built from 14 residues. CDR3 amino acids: CASRGTSGRHTQYF. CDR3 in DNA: TGTGCCAGCAGAGGGACTAGCGGGAGGCATACGCAGTATTTT.

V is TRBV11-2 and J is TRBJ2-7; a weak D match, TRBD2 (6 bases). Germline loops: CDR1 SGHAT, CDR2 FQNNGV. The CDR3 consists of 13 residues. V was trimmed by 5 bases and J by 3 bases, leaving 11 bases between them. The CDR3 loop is CASSQTSLYEQYF. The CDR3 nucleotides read TGTGCCAGCAGCCAGACTAGTCTCTACGAGCAGTACTTC.

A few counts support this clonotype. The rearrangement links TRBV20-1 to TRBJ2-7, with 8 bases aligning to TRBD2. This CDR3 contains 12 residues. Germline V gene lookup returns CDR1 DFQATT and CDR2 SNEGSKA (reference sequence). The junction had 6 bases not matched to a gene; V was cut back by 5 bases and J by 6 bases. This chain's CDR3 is CSAPGTSVEQYF. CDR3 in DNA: TGCAGTGCTCCCGGGACTAGTGTCGAGCAGTACTTC.

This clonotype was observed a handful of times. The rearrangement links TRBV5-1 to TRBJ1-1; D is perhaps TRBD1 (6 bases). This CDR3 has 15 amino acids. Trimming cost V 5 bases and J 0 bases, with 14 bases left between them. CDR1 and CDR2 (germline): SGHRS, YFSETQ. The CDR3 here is CASRMDSGMNTEAFF. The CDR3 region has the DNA TGCGCCAGCAGAATGGACAGTGGGATGAACACTGAAGCTTTCTTT.

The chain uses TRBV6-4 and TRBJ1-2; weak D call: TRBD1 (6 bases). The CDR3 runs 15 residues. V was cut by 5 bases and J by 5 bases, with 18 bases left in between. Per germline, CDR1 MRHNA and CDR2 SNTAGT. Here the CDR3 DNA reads TGTGCCAGCAGTACGTCACCCGGGGGCCAATATGGCTACACCTTC. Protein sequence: CASSTSPGGQYGYTF.

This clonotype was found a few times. CDR3 in amino acids: CSAGDGVEQYF. In DNA form, the CDR3 reads TGCAGTGCAGGGGACGGTGTAGAGCAGTACTTC. The rearrangement joins TRBV20-1 to TRBJ2-7; D may be TRBD1 or TRBD2 (5 bases each). The CDR3 is made up of 11 amino acids. V lost 6 bases, J lost 7 bases, and 13 bases lay in between. From germline, CDR1 is DFQATT and CDR2 SNEGSKA (reference sequence).

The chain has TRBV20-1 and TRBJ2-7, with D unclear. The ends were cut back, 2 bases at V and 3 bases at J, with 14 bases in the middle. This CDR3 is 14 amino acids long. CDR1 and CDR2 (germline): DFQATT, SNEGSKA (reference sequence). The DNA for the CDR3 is TGCAGTGCTAGAACCCGGCGGATCAACTACGAGCAGTACTTC. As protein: CSARTRRINYEQYF.

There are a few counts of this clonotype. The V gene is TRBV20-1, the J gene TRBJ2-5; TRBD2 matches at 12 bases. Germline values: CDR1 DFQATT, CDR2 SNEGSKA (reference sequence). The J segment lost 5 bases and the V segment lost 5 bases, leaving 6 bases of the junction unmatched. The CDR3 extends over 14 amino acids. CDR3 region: CSARTSGIGETQYF. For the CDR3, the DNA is TGCAGTGCTCGGACTAGCGGGATAGGGGAGACCCAGTACTTC.

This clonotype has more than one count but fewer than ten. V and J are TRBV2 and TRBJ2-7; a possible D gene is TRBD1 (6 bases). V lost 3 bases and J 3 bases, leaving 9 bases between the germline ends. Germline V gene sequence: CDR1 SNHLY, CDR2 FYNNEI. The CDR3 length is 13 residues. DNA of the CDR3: TGTGCCAGCAGTGATGGACAGATCTACGAGCAGTACTTC. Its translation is CASSDGQIYEQYF. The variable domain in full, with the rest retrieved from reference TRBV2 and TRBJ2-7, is EPEVTQTPSHQVTQMGQEVILRCVPISNHLYFYWYRQILGQKVEFLVSFYNNEISEKSEIFDDQFSVERPDGSNFTLKIRSTKLEDSAMYFCASSDGQIYEQYFGPGTRLTVT.

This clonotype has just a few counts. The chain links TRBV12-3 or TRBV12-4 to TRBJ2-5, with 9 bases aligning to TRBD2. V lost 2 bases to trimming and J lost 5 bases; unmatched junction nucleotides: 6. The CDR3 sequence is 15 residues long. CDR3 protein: CASSLRAGGLETQYF. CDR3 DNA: TGTGCCAGCAGTTTAAGAGCGGGGGGACTGGAGACCCAGTACTTC.

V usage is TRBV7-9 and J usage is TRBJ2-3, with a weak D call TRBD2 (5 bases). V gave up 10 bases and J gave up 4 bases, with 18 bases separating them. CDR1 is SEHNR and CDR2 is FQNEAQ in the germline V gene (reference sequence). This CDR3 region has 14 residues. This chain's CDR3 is CATPHGVRADTQYF. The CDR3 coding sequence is TGTGCCACCCCCCACGGGGTTAGGGCAGATACGCAGTATTTT.

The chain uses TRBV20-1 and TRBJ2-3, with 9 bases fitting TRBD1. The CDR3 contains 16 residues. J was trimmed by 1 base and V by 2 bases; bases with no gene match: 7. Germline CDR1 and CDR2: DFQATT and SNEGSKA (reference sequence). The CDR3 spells CSARPKGDRGTDTQYF. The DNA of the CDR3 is TGCAGTGCTAGACCCAAGGGGGACAGGGGCACAGATACGCAGTATTTT.

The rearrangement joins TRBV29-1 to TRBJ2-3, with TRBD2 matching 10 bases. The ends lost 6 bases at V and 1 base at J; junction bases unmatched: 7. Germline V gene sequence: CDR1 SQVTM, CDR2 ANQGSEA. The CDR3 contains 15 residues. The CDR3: CSVGCLAGGTDTQYF. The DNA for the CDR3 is TGCAGCGTGGGGTGCCTAGCGGGAGGCACAGATACGCAGTATTTT.

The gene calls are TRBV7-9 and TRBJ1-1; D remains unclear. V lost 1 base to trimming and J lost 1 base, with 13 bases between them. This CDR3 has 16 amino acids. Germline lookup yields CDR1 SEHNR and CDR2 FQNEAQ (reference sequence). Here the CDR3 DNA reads TGTGCCAGCAGCTTAGATCTGACGCTGAGGAACACTGAAGCTTTCTTT. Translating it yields CASSLDLTLRNTEAFF. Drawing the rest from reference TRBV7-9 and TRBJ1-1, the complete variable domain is DTGVSQNPRHKITKRGQNVTFRCDPISEHNRLYWYRQTLGQGPEFLTYFQNEAQLEKSRLLSDRFSAERPKGSFSTLEIQRTEQGDSAMYLCASSLDLTLRNTEAFFGQGTRLTVV.

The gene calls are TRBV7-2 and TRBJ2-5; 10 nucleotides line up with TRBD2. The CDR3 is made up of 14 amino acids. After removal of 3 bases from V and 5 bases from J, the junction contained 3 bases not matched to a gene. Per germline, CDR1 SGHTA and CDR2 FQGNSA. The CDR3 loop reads CASSFPSGSETQYF. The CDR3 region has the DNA TGTGCCAGCAGCTTCCCTAGCGGGAGTGAGACCCAGTACTTC.